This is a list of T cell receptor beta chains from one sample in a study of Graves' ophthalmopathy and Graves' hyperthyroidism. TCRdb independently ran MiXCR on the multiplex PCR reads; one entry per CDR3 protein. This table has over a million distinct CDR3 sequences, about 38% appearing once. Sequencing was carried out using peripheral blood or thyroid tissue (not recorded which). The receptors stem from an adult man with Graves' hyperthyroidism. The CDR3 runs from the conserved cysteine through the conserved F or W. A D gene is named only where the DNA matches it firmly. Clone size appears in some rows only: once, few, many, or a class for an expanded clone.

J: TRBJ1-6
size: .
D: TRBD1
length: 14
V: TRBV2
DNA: TGTGCCAGCACACGGGACAGACAGAATTCACCCCCCCACTTT
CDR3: CASTRDRQNSPPHF

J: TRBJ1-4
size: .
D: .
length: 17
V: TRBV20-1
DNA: TGCAGTGCAACTTTCCGGGGACCGGTTGCAACTAATGAAAAACTGTTTTTT
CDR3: CSATFRGPVATNEKLFF

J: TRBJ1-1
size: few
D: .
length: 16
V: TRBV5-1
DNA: TGCGCCAGCAGCTTGGGGGTTACAAGGGTTGGCACTGAAGCTTTCTTT
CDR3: CASSLGVTRVGTEAFF

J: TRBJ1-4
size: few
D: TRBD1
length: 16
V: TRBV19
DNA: TGTGCCAGTCGCCCGGGACAGTTCGTAATCAATGAAAAACTGTTTTTT
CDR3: CASRPGQFVINEKLFF

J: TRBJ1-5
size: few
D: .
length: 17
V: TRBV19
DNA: TGTGCCAGTATGTCGCGTCAGGAGGGCGGGGGCCGTCAGCCCCAGCATTTT
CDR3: CASMSRQEGGGRQPQHF

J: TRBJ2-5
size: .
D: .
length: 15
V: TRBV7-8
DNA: TGTGCCAGCAGCTGGAGACAGAGAACCCAAGAGACCCAGTACTTC
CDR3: CASSWRQRTQETQYF

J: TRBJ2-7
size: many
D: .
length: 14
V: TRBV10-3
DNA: TGTGCCATCAGCGCTGGACAGTTCTCCTACGAGCAGTACTTC
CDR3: CAISAGQFSYEQYF

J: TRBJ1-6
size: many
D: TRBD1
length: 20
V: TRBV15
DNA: TGTGCCACCAGCAGCGGACACCGGGACAGAAAGACTTTCTATAATTCACCCCTCCACTTT
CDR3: CATSSGHRDRKTFYNSPLHF

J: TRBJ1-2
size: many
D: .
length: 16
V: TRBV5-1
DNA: TGCGCCAGCAGCTTACGTCCGGGACTTACGATCTATGGCTACACCTTC
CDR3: CASSLRPGLTIYGYTF

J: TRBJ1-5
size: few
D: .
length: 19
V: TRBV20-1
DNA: TGCAGTGCTAGGGAACTTGTAGGTCGTACAGTTCGGGGCAATCAGCCCCAGCATTTT
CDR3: CSARELVGRTVRGNQPQHF

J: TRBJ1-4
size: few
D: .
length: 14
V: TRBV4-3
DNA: TGCGCCAGCAGCCGTTGGGGGGGTAATGAAAAACTGTTTTTT
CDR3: CASSRWGGNEKLFF

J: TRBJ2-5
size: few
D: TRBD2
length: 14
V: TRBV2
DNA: TGTGCCAGCAGGGGGACTAGCGGGGTTTGGACCCAGTACTTC
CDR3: CASRGTSGVWTQYF

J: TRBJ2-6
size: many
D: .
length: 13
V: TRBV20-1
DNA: TGCAGTGCTAGTGGAGCTGGGGCCAACGTCCTGACTTTC
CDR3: CSASGAGANVLTF

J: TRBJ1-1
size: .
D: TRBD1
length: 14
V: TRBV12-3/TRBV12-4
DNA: TGTGCCAGCAGTGGGACAGGGGATGACACTGAAGCTTTCTTT
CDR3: CASSGTGDDTEAFF

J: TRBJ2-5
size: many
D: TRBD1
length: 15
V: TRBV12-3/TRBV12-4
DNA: TGTGCCAGCAGTTCAGCCTCGGGACAGCTGGAGACCCAGTACTTC
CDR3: CASSSASGQLETQYF

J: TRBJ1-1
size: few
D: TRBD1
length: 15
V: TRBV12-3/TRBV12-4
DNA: TGTGCCAGCAGTACCACGGACAGGGATATTACTGAAGCTTTCTTT
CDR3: CASSTTDRDITEAFF

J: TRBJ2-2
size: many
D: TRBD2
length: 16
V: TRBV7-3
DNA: TGTGCCAGCAGCCCCCTAAGCGGGAGCCTGGCCGGGGAGCTGTTTTTT
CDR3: CASSPLSGSLAGELFF

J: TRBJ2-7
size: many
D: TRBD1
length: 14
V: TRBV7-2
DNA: TGTGCCAGCAGCCACAGGGGGCGCGGGTACGAGCAGTACTTC
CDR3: CASSHRGRGYEQYF

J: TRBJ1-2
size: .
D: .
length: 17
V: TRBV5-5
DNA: TGTGCCAGCAGCTTGGCTGGTGCGGGGTCTGCGAACTATGGCTACACCTTC
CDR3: CASSLAGAGSANYGYTF

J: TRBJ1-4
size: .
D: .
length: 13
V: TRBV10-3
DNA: TGTGCCATCAGTGACCCAGGGGTCGAAAAACTGTTTTTT
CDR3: CAISDPGVEKLFF

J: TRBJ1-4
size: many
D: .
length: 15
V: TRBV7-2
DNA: TGTGCCAGCAGGACGACCGGACAGACTAATGAAAAACTGTTTTTT
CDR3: CASRTTGQTNEKLFF

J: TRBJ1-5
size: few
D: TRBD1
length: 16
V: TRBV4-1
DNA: TGCGCCAGCAGCCAAGATGAGGGACAGGGAGTGGAGCCCCAGCATTTT
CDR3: CASSQDEGQGVEPQHF

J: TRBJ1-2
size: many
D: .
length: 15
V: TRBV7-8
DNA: TGTGCCAGCAGCCCGGCTCCCAGGATCTCGAATGGCTACACCTTC
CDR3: CASSPAPRISNGYTF

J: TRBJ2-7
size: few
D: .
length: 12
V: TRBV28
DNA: TGTGCCAGCAGTTCCCGGATCGGGGAGCAGTACTTC
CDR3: CASSSRIGEQYF

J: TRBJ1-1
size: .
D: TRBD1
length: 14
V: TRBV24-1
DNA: TGTGCCACCAGTGATCAGACAGGGAGTGGAGGAATTTTCTTT
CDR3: CATSDQTGSGGIFF

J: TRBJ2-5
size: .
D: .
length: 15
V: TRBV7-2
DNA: TGTGCCAGCAGCTTAGGGCGGAACCGACAAGAGACCCAGTACTTC
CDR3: CASSLGRNRQETQYF

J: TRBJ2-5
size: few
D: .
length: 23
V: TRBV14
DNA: TGTGCCAGCAGTGGAACCCTCGACCCGCAGTCAAGATGGCCCGGGACAAAACAAGAGACCCAGTACTTC
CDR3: CASSGTLDPQSRWPGTKQETQYF

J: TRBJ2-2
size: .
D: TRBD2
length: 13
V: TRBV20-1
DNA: TGCAGTGCTAGACTAGCGGGAGTCGAGGAGCTGTTTTTT
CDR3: CSARLAGVEELFF

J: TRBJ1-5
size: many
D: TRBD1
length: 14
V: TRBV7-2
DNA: TGTGCCAGCAGCAACGGACAGGGGACTCAGCCCCAGCATTTT
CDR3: CASSNGQGTQPQHF

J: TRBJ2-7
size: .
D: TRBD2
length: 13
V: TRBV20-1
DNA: TGCAGTGCTAGTCTCGGGAGGGGATACGAGCAGTACTTC
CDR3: CSASLGRGYEQYF

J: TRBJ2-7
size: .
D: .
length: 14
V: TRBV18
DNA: TGTGCCAGCTCTCCATCGGGGCTTTCCTACGAGCAGTACTTC
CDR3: CASSPSGLSYEQYF

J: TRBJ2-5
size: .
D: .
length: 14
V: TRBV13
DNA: TGTGCCAGCAGCTTATCGCAGGGGGGGGAGACCCAGTACTTC
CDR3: CASSLSQGGETQYF

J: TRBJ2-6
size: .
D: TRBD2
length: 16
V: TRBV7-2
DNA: TGTGCCAGCAGCTCCGGGGGGGGCGCCGGGGCCAACGTCCTGACTTTC
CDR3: CASSSGGGAGANVLTF

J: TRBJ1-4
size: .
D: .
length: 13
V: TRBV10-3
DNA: TGTGCCATCAGTGCGGGAATTAATGAAAAACTGTTTTTT
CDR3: CAISAGINEKLFF

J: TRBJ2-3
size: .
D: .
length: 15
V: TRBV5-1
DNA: TGCGCCAGCTCGTGGGGCCTAGAAAGCACAGATACGCAGTATTTT
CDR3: CASSWGLESTDTQYF

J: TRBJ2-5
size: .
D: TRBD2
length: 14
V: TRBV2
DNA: TGTGCCACGGCCGGGACTAGCGGACAAGAGACCCAGTACTTC
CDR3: CATAGTSGQETQYF

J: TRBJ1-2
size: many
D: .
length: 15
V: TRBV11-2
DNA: TGTGCCAGCAGCTTATGGCGCATCGGGTTCTATGGCTACACCTTC
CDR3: CASSLWRIGFYGYTF

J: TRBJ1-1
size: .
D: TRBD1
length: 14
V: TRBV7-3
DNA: TGTGCCAGCAGCGTTGAACAGGGGTACACTGAAGCTTTCTTT
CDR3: CASSVEQGYTEAFF